This T cell receptor beta chain was obtained from a study of T cell responses to AZD1222 COVID-19 vaccine. Deletions cut 4 bases from V and 0 bases from J, with 13 bases between. Germline CDR1 and CDR2: LGHNA and YNFKEQ. The CDR3 runs 16 residues. The table came from immunoSEQ multiplex PCR; TCRdb's copy has only in-frame clones and leaves some out. There are some 80,000 clones in the sample; about 74% occur only once, and about 25% lies in the top ten. Findings and limits, study-wide: Just a handful of people given AZD1222 tested seropositive at baseline. Spike-specific TCR breadth and depth were elevated following two AZD1222 doses. Unmutated variant regions are reportedly the target of nearly half of TCRs that are spike-specific. Among vaccine-associated CD4 TCRs, coverage spanned spike, with dominance at 160-218 and 743-854.

With respect to this clone: The target antigen is unknown.

The specimen was peripheral blood, collected 28 days after the second dose of the MenACWY control vaccine. The rearrangement links TRBV4-2 to TRBJ1-5, with D unresolved. The TCR was taken from an adult who received the MenACWY meningococcal vaccine as a control. CDR3 residues: CASSRGSTYSNQPQHF. For the CDR3, the DNA is TGTGCCAGCAGCCGAGGGTCGACCTATAGCAATCAGCCCCAGCATTTT.